These 26 T cell receptor beta chains share one sample of origin, sequenced in a study of cytomegalovirus exposure and HLA in healthy donors. PCR employed 60 Vbeta and 13 Jbeta primers. Sequenced by immunoSEQ multiplex PCR; TCRdb stores in-frame clones only, minus some. The table includes about 90,000 clones, about three quarters detected once. Material: PBMCs. These receptors were obtained from a woman between 50 and 59 years old in good health and CMV-seropositive.

This clone has just a few counts. The V gene is TRBV28, the J gene TRBJ1-2, with TRBD1 matching 10 bases. The junction had 4 bases not matched to a gene; V was cut back by 5 bases and J by 4 bases. Per germline, CDR1 MDHEN and CDR2 SYDVKM. The CDR3 is 14 amino acids. CDR3 sequence (DNA): TGTGCCAGCAGTCGACAGGGGGCAGGCTATGGCTACACCTTC. Protein: CASSRQGAGYGYTF.

Only a few counts were recorded for this clone. CDR3 bases: TGCGCCAGCAGGGATGACAGGGGGCATGGATACATTCAGTACTTC. Its translation is CASRDDRGHGYIQYF. The chain employs TRBV5-1 and TRBJ2-4, with 10 nucleotides matching TRBD1. The CDR3 length is 15 residues. The V and J ends lost 5 bases and 8 bases, in that order; junction bases with no gene match: 10. CDR1 SGHRS and CDR2 YFSETQ come from the germline V gene.

The chain carries TRBV10-3 and TRBJ2-1; the match to TRBD2 covers 11 bases. Germline V gene lookup returns CDR1 ENHRY and CDR2 SYGVKD. This CDR3 comprises 14 residues. J lost 5 bases, V lost 11 bases, and 8 bases had no gene match. The CDR3 sequence: CAGSPGLADNEQFF. The CDR3 nucleotides are TGTGCCGGGTCGCCGGGACTAGCGGACAATGAGCAGTTCTTC.

This clone has more than one count but fewer than ten. This chain connects TRBV4-2 to TRBJ2-5; 16 bases agree with TRBD2. Germline loops: CDR1 LGHNA, CDR2 YNFKEQ. The CDR3 extends over 17 amino acids. V was clipped by 3 bases and J by 5 bases; unmatched bases: 6. CDR3 loop: CASSQGGLAGGGETQYF. In nucleotides, the CDR3 is TGTGCCAGCAGCCAGGGGGGACTAGCGGGAGGGGGGGAGACCCAGTACTTC.

This clone occurred a few times. V is TRBV6-1 and J is TRBJ1-1, with D maybe TRBD1 (5 bases). This CDR3 is 15 amino acids long. Deletions cut 8 bases from V and 0 bases from J, with 16 bases between. The V gene's germline CDR1 is MNHNS and CDR2 SASEGT. The CDR3 DNA is TGTGCCAGCGGTCTTGGGGCAACCTTGAACACTGAAGCTTTCTTT. Its translation: CASGLGATLNTEAFF.

The chain carries TRBV11-3 and TRBJ2-5, with 13 nucleotides matching TRBD2. The CDR3 is 16 residues long. V was clipped by 7 bases and J by 2 bases; unmatched bases: 7. Germline-derived CDR1 and CDR2 are SGHNT and YENEEA. CDR3 sequence reads: CASKTGLAGVQETQYF. The CDR3 region has the DNA TGTGCCAGCAAGACTGGACTAGCGGGAGTTCAAGAGACCCAGTACTTC.

Notes on this clone: At one end, the junction sequence differs from germline, possibly due to a read error. The rearrangement uses TRBV10-1 and TRBJ1-3, with TRBD1 matching 10 bases. Per the germline V gene, CDR1 is WNHNN and CDR2 is SYGVQD (reference sequence). This CDR3 region has 13 residues. In DNA form, the CDR3 reads TGCGCCAGCAGTCGGACAGGGGGAACCACCATATATTTT. Translating gives CASSRTGGTTIYF.

For the CDR3, the DNA is TGTGCCAGCAGCTCCCTACTAGCGGGAGGGAGCACAGATACGCAGTATTTT. Amino acids: CASSSLLAGGSTDTQYF. The chain employs TRBV7-2 and TRBJ2-3; 13 bases fit TRBD2. Unmatched junction bases numbered 4, after V lost 4 bases and J lost 0 bases. Germline-derived CDR1 and CDR2 are SGHTA and FQGNSA. This CDR3 contains 17 residues.

V usage is TRBV10-3 and J usage is TRBJ2-3, with 8 bases lining up with TRBD2. Germline V gene lookup returns CDR1 ENHRY and CDR2 SYGVKD. The CDR3 runs 13 residues. The V and J ends lost 9 bases and 5 bases, in that order; junction bases with no gene match: 7. CDR3 amino acids: CAILSGTGDTQYF. The CDR3 DNA reads TGTGCCATTCTTAGCGGGACCGGAGATACGCAGTATTTT.

This rearrangement joins TRBV29-1 to TRBJ2-3; 9 nucleotides agree with TRBD2. The CDR3 spans 16 residues. Trimming took 7 bases from V and 0 from J; bases not matched to a gene: 11. Germline lookup yields CDR1 SQVTM and CDR2 ANQGSEA. CDR3 loop: CSANVGLAISTDTQYF. The CDR3 DNA is TGCAGCGCCAACGTCGGACTAGCGATTAGCACAGATACGCAGTATTTT.

This clone has just a few counts. V gene TRBV5-4 combines with J gene TRBJ1-2; possible D gene TRBD1, 5 bases. Germline assignment: CDR1 SGHNT and CDR2 YYREEE (reference sequence). The germline V and J ends were trimmed by 6 bases and 4 bases, with 16 bases remaining between them. The CDR3 runs to 14 residues. CDR3 region: CASTTNRIRYGYTF. The CDR3 bases are TGTGCCAGCACCACTAACAGGATTCGCTATGGCTACACCTTC.

This clone was found a few times. The rearrangement links TRBV15 to TRBJ2-2; tentatively, D is TRBD1 (6 bases). Trimming took 8 bases from V and 1 from J, leaving 11 bases between them. This CDR3 spans 14 amino acids. Germline CDR1 reads LNHNV; CDR2 reads YYDKDF (reference sequence). The CDR3 DNA is TGTGCCACCGAGGCAGGGGAGAACACCGGGGAGCTGTTTTTT. It encodes CATEAGENTGELFF.

The rearrangement uses TRBV27 and TRBJ2-7, with 9 bases matching TRBD2. This CDR3 contains 14 residues. V trimming: 5 bases; J trimming: 4 bases; junction bases outside the gene matches: 6. Germline V gives CDR1 MNHEY, CDR2 SMNVEV (reference sequence). The CDR3 sequence is CASSRVAGVYEQYF. The CDR3 nucleotides are TGTGCCAGCAGTAGGGTAGCGGGAGTGTACGAGCAGTACTTC.

This clone was observed once. The rearrangement links TRBV10-1 to TRBJ2-7, with 12 bases fitting TRBD1. CDR1 is WNHNN, CDR2 SYGVQD, per germline (reference sequence). J was trimmed by 4 bases and V by 4 bases; bases with no gene match: 5. This CDR3 is built from 15 residues. This CDR3 reads CASSGQGQGAYEQYF. CDR3 sequence (DNA): TGCGCCAGCAGTGGGCAGGGACAGGGGGCTTACGAGCAGTACTTC.

The CDR3 is CASSSVDNSYEQYF. The CDR3 DNA is TGTGCCAGCAGTTCTGTGGACAACTCCTACGAGCAGTACTTC. This chain connects TRBV9 to TRBJ2-7; D may be TRBD1 (5 bases). The CDR3 runs 14 residues. The germline V gene encodes CDR1 SGDLS and CDR2 YYNGEE. V lost 5 bases, J lost 0 bases, and 12 bases lay in between.

V and J are TRBV7-9 and TRBJ2-7, with 8 bases aligning to TRBD1. The germline V gene encodes CDR1 SEHNR and CDR2 FQNEAQ (reference sequence). The CDR3 is 17 amino acids. Losses at the gene ends were 5 bases for V and 4 bases for J; bases not matched to a gene: 16. The CDR3 bases are TGTGCCAGCAGCCCAGGTCATGTTGGACAGGGAGGATACGAGCAGTACTTC. Protein sequence: CASSPGHVGQGGYEQYF.

V and J are TRBV28 and TRBJ1-2; D is unresolved. The CDR3 loop spans 12 amino acids. The V gene lost 6 bases and the J gene lost 4 bases, with 9 bases spanning the gap. CDR1 and CDR2 (germline): MDHEN, SYDVKM. The CDR3 protein is CASRVQLYGYTF. The CDR3 bases are TGTGCCAGCAGGGTACAGCTCTATGGCTACACCTTC.

V is TRBV13 and J is TRBJ2-7, with D perhaps matching TRBD1 (5 bases). The germline V and J ends were trimmed by 5 bases and 5 bases, with 16 bases remaining between them. This CDR3 region has 14 residues. Germline CDR1 and CDR2: PRHDT and FYEKMQ (reference sequence). Written as DNA, the CDR3 is TGTGCCAGCAGCACCCAGGGTTATAGAAACGAGCAGTACTTC. This codes for CASSTQGYRNEQYF.

This chain connects TRBV28 to TRBJ2-2; D gene uncertain. Germline CDR1 and CDR2: MDHEN and SYDVKM. Trimming stripped 6 bases from V and 7 bases from J, with 18 bases between. The CDR3 runs to 15 residues. CDR3 protein: CASSQKARIVGELFF. The CDR3 DNA sequence: TGTGCCAGCAGCCAGAAGGCGAGGATAGTCGGGGAGCTGTTTTTT.

This sequence joins TRBV28 and TRBJ2-2; 10 bases fit TRBD1. This CDR3 region has 18 residues. V trimming: 6 bases; J trimming: 3 bases; junction bases outside the gene matches: 13. Germline lookup yields CDR1 MDHEN and CDR2 SYDVKM. The CDR3 DNA reads TGTGCCAGCAGCCGCCACGACAGGGGGCGATCGGACACCGGGGAGCTGTTTTTT. Translation gives CASSRHDRGRSDTGELFF.

The CDR3 DNA reads as TGTGCCAGCAGCTCCCCGACAGTTCAGCTACGAGAGCAGTACTTC. Translating gives CASSSPTVQLREQYF. The chain joins TRBV5-4 to TRBJ2-7, with D maybe TRBD1 (5 bases). There are 15 residues in the CDR3. V lost 3 bases and J 7 bases, leaving 20 bases between the germline ends. Germline V gives CDR1 SGHNT, CDR2 YYREEE (reference sequence).

The J gene is TRBJ1-4, the V gene TRBV28; TRBD1 matches 7 bases. The CDR3 spans 14 residues. Germline trimming cut 5 bases from V and 5 bases from J; bases unmatched to any gene: 5. Per the germline V gene, CDR1 is MDHEN and CDR2 is SYDVKM. In DNA form, the CDR3 reads TGTGCCAGCAGTAAGACAGGGACAAATGAAAAACTGTTTTTT. Protein: CASSKTGTNEKLFF.

In this sample, this clone turned up a few times. The V and J genes are TRBV11-2 and TRBJ1-1; a possible D gene is TRBD1 (5 bases). CDR1 is SGHAT and CDR2 is FQNNGV in the germline V gene. The CDR3 is made up of 15 amino acids. Trimming left V 0 bases short and J 4 bases short, with 12 bases between. The CDR3 is CASSLDFGGSTEAFF. The CDR3 DNA reads as TGTGCCAGCAGCTTAGATTTCGGGGGGTCCACTGAAGCTTTCTTT.

This rearrangement joins TRBV28 to TRBJ1-2, with TRBD1 identical over 8 bases. Looked up from germline, CDR1 is MDHEN and CDR2 is SYDVKM. The ends lost 5 bases at V and 4 bases at J; junction bases unmatched: 9. This CDR3 is 15 amino acids long. The CDR3 nucleotides are TGTGCCAGCAGTCAGCCCTCGACAGGGGCCTATGGCTACACCTTC. Translated: CASSQPSTGAYGYTF.

V usage is TRBV5-4 and J usage is TRBJ2-7, with D possibly TRBD1 on 5 matching bases. Germline CDR1 reads SGHNT; CDR2 reads YYREEE (reference sequence). The V end was cut by 5 bases, the J end by 6 bases, with 24 bases between. CDR3 size: 16 residues. The CDR3 here is CASSPSPQGALGEQYF. Here the CDR3 DNA reads TGTGCCAGCAGTCCTTCCCCGCAGGGCGCTTTGGGCGAGCAGTACTTC.

This chain links TRBV28 with TRBJ1-5; 11 nucleotides agree with TRBD1. Germline lookup yields CDR1 MDHEN and CDR2 SYDVKM. The CDR3 totals 15 residues. Unmatched junction bases numbered 9, after V lost 3 bases and J lost 11 bases. CDR3 in amino acids: CASSLVGQGAGSQHF. CDR3 in DNA: TGTGCCAGCAGTTTGGTAGGACAGGGGGCGGGATCCCAGCATTTT.